This passage covers 15 T cell receptor beta chains from one sample sequenced in a study of T-cell reconstitution after alpha-beta-depleted transplantation in children listed by TCRdb under 2016. This sample's treatment or condition label indicates: allogeneic hematopoietic cell transplantation with graft depleted of TCRalphabeta T cells and CD19 B cells. Preparation of the library involved PCR. The sequencer listed for this sample is Illumina HiSeq 2500. TCR library preparation used molecular barcoding, with unique molecular identifiers applied to normalize quantification of the TCRbeta repertoire. In TCRdb, the public reads were trimmed at Q25 with fastp and aligned with MiXCR, with productive beta chains retained. Rows with one shared CDR3 protein collapse into an entry with the most common genes and DNA. In this sample the table shows about 200,000 distinct CDR3 sequences, approximately 17% of which occur a single time. The ten most abundant clones make up 43% of the sample.

Sequences were derived from PBMCs, mostly from graft donor cells, sampled 360 days after TCRalphabeta/CD19-depleted stem cell transplant. These receptors all stem from a male patient between 2 and 10 years old who had a stem cell transplant for acute lymphoblastic leukemia, so the T cells may come from the graft donor.

The chain is built from TRBV27 and TRBJ2-1, with D perhaps matching TRBD1 or TRBD2 (5 bases each). Trimming took off 6 bases at V and 15 bases at J, with 21 bases between the two ends. This CDR3 is built from 13 residues. The V gene's germline CDR1 is MNHEY and CDR2 SMNVEV (reference sequence). In DNA, the CDR3 is TGTGCCAGCAGCCTGAGGGACGGATGGCCCCCGTTCTTC. Protein: CASSLRDGWPPFF.

The chain combines TRBV12-3 or TRBV12-4 with TRBJ2-2; TRBD2 is a possible D gene (7 bases). V was clipped by 5 bases and J by 6 bases, with 19 bases between them. The CDR3 has 16 residues. CDR3 residues: CASSPKGGGGPGELFF. The CDR3 DNA follows: TGTGCCAGCAGTCCCAAGGGGGGAGGGGGTCCCGGGGAGCTGTTTTTT.

This clonotype was counted between two and nine times. This chain joins TRBV4-3 and TRBJ1-6; perhaps TRBD1 as D (5 bases). Germline V gene lookup returns CDR1 LGHNA and CDR2 YSLEER. Trimming took off 3 bases at V and 10 bases at J, with 16 bases between the two ends. The CDR3 is made up of 15 amino acids. This CDR3 reads CASSQSPQGNSPLHF. The CDR3 DNA sequence: TGCGCCAGCAGCCAGTCGCCTCAGGGAAACTCACCCCTCCACTTT.

V usage is TRBV13 and J usage is TRBJ1-1; weak D call: TRBD1 (5 bases). CDR1 PRHDT and CDR2 FYEKMQ come from the germline V gene (reference sequence). CDR3 length equals 15 residues. V dropped 4 bases and J dropped 4 bases, with 16 bases sitting between them. The CDR3 region is CASSWIGAVGTEAFF. In DNA form, the CDR3 reads TGTGCCAGCAGCTGGATCGGGGCAGTAGGCACTGAAGCTTTCTTT.

The J gene is TRBJ1-6, the V gene TRBV4-2; possibly TRBD1 for D (6 bases). Trimming removed 3 bases at V and 7 bases at J, with 10 bases between. This CDR3 region has 14 residues. The germline gives CDR1 LGHNA, CDR2 YNFKEQ. CDR3 nucleotide sequence: TGTGCCAGCAGCCATTGGGACACCAATTCACCCCTCCACTTT. This gives the protein CASSHWDTNSPLHF.

This clonotype was observed a few times. V is TRBV7-9 and J is TRBJ2-6; D uncertain. V lost 2 bases to trimming and J lost 5 bases, with 1 base between them. Germline CDR1 SEHNR, CDR2 FQNEAQ (reference sequence). The CDR3 is 12 residues long. CDR3 coding DNA: TGTGCCAGCAGCTTACGGGCCAACGTCCTGACTTTC. Translated: CASSLRANVLTF. Filled out from reference TRBV7-9 and TRBJ2-6, the complete variable domain reads DTGVSQNPRHKITKRGQNVTFRCDPISEHNRLYWYRQTLGQGPEFLTYFQNEAQLEKSRLLSDRFSAERPKGSFSTLEIQRTEQGDSAMYLCASSLRANVLTFGAGSRLTVL.

The chain employs TRBV20-1 and TRBJ2-3; D unresolved. The CDR3 sequence is 15 residues long. The V gene's germline CDR1 is DFQATT and CDR2 SNEGSKA (reference sequence). V was trimmed by 6 bases and J by 3 bases, leaving 19 bases between them. CDR3 amino acids: CSAWTGEAGTDTQYF. The CDR3 region has the DNA TGCAGTGCCTGGACGGGCGAGGCCGGGACAGATACGCAGTATTTT.

The gene calls are TRBV2 and TRBJ2-2, with 8 bases identical to TRBD2. J lost 4 bases, V lost 6 bases, and 7 bases had no gene match. CDR3 length equals 15 residues. CDR1 SNHLY and CDR2 FYNNEI come from the germline V gene. The CDR3 here is CASREREQRTGELFF. CDR3 nucleotide sequence: TGTGCCAGCAGGGAGCGGGAGCAGCGCACCGGGGAGCTGTTTTTT.

This clonotype has just a few counts. The chain links TRBV5-1 to TRBJ1-1; 7 nucleotides line up with TRBD1. This CDR3 is 13 amino acids long. The J segment lost 5 bases and the V segment lost 4 bases, leaving 5 bases of the junction unmatched. Germline loops: CDR1 SGHRS, CDR2 YFSETQ. Here the CDR3 reads CASSPGQVTEAFF. In nucleotides, the CDR3 is TGCGCCAGCAGCCCTGGACAGGTAACTGAAGCTTTCTTT.

In its sample, this clonotype was seen a few times. The genes are TRBV12-3 or TRBV12-4 and TRBJ1-1; TRBD1 matches at 7 bases. CDR3 length: 11 amino acids. V shed 5 bases and J 10 bases; nucleotides not matched to a gene: 4. The CDR3 region has the DNA TGTGCCAGCAGTGACAGGGCCCGAGCTTTCTTT. As protein: CASSDRARAFF.

The chain recombines TRBV20-1 with TRBJ2-3, with D perhaps TRBD2 (6 bases). CDR1 and CDR2 (germline): DFQATT, SNEGSKA (reference sequence). The germline V and J ends were trimmed by 2 bases and 0 bases, with 18 bases remaining between them. The CDR3 consists of 17 residues. CDR3 DNA: TGCAGTGCTAGAAACCTGGCCGGGCGGGGAAGCACAGATACGCAGTATTTT. It codes for CSARNLAGRGSTDTQYF.

This clonotype appeared a few times. As DNA, the CDR3 is TGTGCCAGTAGTATAGGCGCAGGGAGCTATGGCTACACCTTC. Translation: CASSIGAGSYGYTF. The V gene is TRBV19, the J gene TRBJ1-2; a possible D gene is TRBD1 (5 bases). Germline lookup yields CDR1 LNHDA and CDR2 SQIVND (reference sequence). This CDR3 region has 14 residues. The ends were cut back, 1 base at V and 4 bases at J, with 10 bases in the middle. Filled out from reference TRBV19 and TRBJ1-2, the complete variable domain reads DGGITQSPKYLFRKEGQNVTLSCEQNLNHDAMYWYRQDPGQGLRLIYYSQIVNDFQKGDIAEGYSVSREKKESFPLTVTSAQKNPTAFYLCASSIGAGSYGYTFGSGTRLTVV.

This clonotype was seen only a few times. The chain is built from TRBV24-1 and TRBJ2-1; 10 bases fit TRBD2. The CDR3 is made up of 16 amino acids. V shed 6 bases and J 3 bases; nucleotides not matched to a gene: 7. The germline V gene encodes CDR1 KGHDR and CDR2 SFDVKD. The CDR3 here is CATSSILAGGYNEQFF. CDR3 DNA sequence: TGTGCCACCAGTTCTATCTTAGCGGGGGGCTACAATGAGCAGTTCTTC.

The table lists this clonotype with a few counts. This chain joins TRBV4-3 and TRBJ1-6, with a tentative D call TRBD1 (6 bases). CDR1 and CDR2 (germline): LGHNA, YSLEER. The V gene lost 0 bases and the J gene lost 4 bases, with 16 bases spanning the gap. This CDR3 contains 18 residues. CDR3 loop: CASSQEFEGGTYNSPLHF. The CDR3 coding sequence is TGCGCCAGCAGCCAAGAATTCGAGGGGGGGACTTATAATTCACCCCTCCACTTT.

This clonotype was picked up a small number of times. The chain joins TRBV20-1 to TRBJ2-1; 10 nucleotides match TRBD1. This CDR3 contains 16 residues. V was pared by 5 bases and J by 5 bases, with 12 bases of the junction left unmatched. CDR1 is DFQATT and CDR2 is SNEGSKA in the germline V gene (reference sequence). DNA of the CDR3: TGCAGTGCTCTCATACCGGGACAGGGGATACACAATGAGCAGTTCTTC. This gives the protein CSALIPGQGIHNEQFF.